Listed below are T cell receptor beta chains from one sample, sequenced in a study of blood T cell repertoires in COVID-19. The assay was immunoSEQ multiplex PCR, and TCRdb's table has in-frame clones only and misses some. The sample shows about 240,000 clones, nearly 85% of them seen only once. Sequencing was carried out using peripheral blood. The receptors here all came from a human donor in a cohort sampled during active COVID-19. CDR3s include the opening cysteine and the closing phenylalanine or tryptophan. Each record gives: D gene, clone size, V gene, J gene, CDR3 protein, CDR3 DNA. The D gene is left open where the match is weak. Rows may omit the clone size; those that give it use once, few, many or a size class.

D: -; size: -; V: TRBV28; J: TRBJ2-5; CDR3: CASSFVTHTARETQYF; DNA: TGTGCCAGCAGTTTTGTTACCCATACCGCCAGAGAGACCCAGTACTTC
D: -; size: -; V: TRBV29-1; J: TRBJ1-1; CDR3: CSVEGSGANTEAFF; DNA: TGCAGCGTTGAAGGTTCAGGGGCGAACACTGAAGCTTTCTTT
D: TRBD1; size: -; V: TRBV28; J: TRBJ1-1; CDR3: CASSTRTGVKVTEAFF; DNA: TGTGCCAGCAGTACTCGGACAGGGGTAAAAGTTACTGAAGCTTTCTTT
D: -; size: -; V: TRBV6-5; J: TRBJ1-1; CDR3: CASSYASGGAEAFF; DNA: TGTGCCAGCAGTTACGCCAGCGGCGGGGCTGAAGCTTTCTTT
D: -; size: -; V: TRBV10-2; J: TRBJ1-6; CDR3: CASSEGVGRDYNSPLHF; DNA: TGCGCCAGCAGTGAGGGGGTAGGACGGGACTATAATTCACCCCTCCACTTT
D: TRBD2; size: -; V: TRBV5-6; J: TRBJ2-1; CDR3: CASSRPGLQVNEQFF; DNA: TGTGCCAGCAGCAGACCGGGACTACAGGTTAATGAGCAGTTCTTC
D: -; size: -; V: TRBV19; J: TRBJ2-1; CDR3: CASSTQRDNEQFF; DNA: TGTGCCAGTAGTACACAGAGAGACAATGAGCAGTTCTTC
D: -; size: once; V: TRBV4-1; J: TRBJ1-2; CDR3: CASSQVNRDGYTF; DNA: TGCGCCAGCAGCCAAGTGAACAGGGATGGCTACACCTTC
D: TRBD2; size: -; V: TRBV5-1; J: TRBJ2-3; CDR3: CASSLGSGLAIRTRDTQYF; DNA: TGCGCCAGCAGCTTGGGGTCTGGACTAGCAATTCGAACGCGGGATACGCAGTATTTT
D: TRBD2; size: -; V: TRBV7-2; J: TRBJ2-3; CDR3: CASSLVGGPDTQYF; DNA: TGTGCCAGCAGCTTAGTGGGAGGGCCCGATACGCAGTATTTT
D: -; size: -; V: TRBV18; J: TRBJ1-5; CDR3: CASSPDRLNQPQHF; DNA: TGTGCCAGCTCACCCGACAGATTAAATCAGCCCCAGCATTTT
D: TRBD1; size: once; V: TRBV9; J: TRBJ2-5; CDR3: CASSPRDRPWETQYF; DNA: TGTGCCAGCAGCCCTCGGGACAGGCCCTGGGAGACCCAGTACTTC
D: TRBD2; size: -; V: TRBV6-5; J: TRBJ2-3; CDR3: CASSYSRGAHDTQYF; DNA: TGTGCCAGCAGTTACTCGCGGGGGGCGCATGATACGCAGTATTTT
D: TRBD2; size: -; V: TRBV3-1/TRBV3-2; J: TRBJ2-7; CDR3: CASSQSLGKAGALSYEQYF; DNA: TGTGCCAGCAGCCAATCCCTCGGGAAAGCGGGGGCCCTCTCCTACGAGCAGTACTTC
D: TRBD2; size: -; V: TRBV5-1; J: TRBJ2-5; CDR3: CASSLQRGDQETQYF; DNA: TGCGCCAGCAGCCTCCAGCGGGGGGACCAAGAGACCCAGTACTTC
D: TRBD1; size: -; V: TRBV3-1/TRBV3-2; J: TRBJ1-1; CDR3: CASSQRDRVSEAFF; DNA: TGTGCCAGCAGCCAGCGAGACAGGGTCTCTGAAGCTTTCTTT
D: TRBD2; size: once; V: TRBV11-3; J: TRBJ2-1; CDR3: CASSFGGEGEQFF; DNA: TGTGCCAGCAGCTTTGGAGGGGAGGGTGAGCAGTTCTTC
D: TRBD2; size: -; V: TRBV28; J: TRBJ2-1; CDR3: CASSFATSGSIEQFF; DNA: TGTGCCAGCAGTTTTGCGACTAGCGGGAGCATTGAGCAGTTCTTC
D: -; size: -; V: TRBV6-5; J: TRBJ1-3; CDR3: CASSRGGRSGNTIYF; DNA: TGTGCCAGCAGTCGGGGGGGCAGATCTGGAAACACCATATATTTT
D: TRBD2; size: -; V: TRBV5-5; J: TRBJ2-5; CDR3: CASSGLAGGTQYF; DNA: TGTGCCAGCAGCGGACTAGCGGGAGGGACCCAGTACTTC
D: TRBD2; size: -; V: TRBV4-1; J: TRBJ2-5; CDR3: CASSPRSGRETQYF; DNA: TGCGCCAGCAGCCCCCGGAGCGGGAGAGAGACCCAGTACTTC
D: -; size: -; V: TRBV28; J: TRBJ1-1; CDR3: CASIIRGSTEAFF; DNA: TGTGCCAGCATCATCAGGGGAAGCACTGAAGCTTTCTTT
D: -; size: -; V: TRBV15; J: TRBJ2-5; CDR3: CATSRDGSETQYF; DNA: TGTGCCACCAGCAGAGACGGGTCGGAGACCCAGTACTTC
D: -; size: -; V: TRBV19; J: TRBJ1-1; CDR3: CASSFAAGANTEAFF; DNA: TGTGCCAGTAGTTTCGCCGCAGGGGCAAACACTGAAGCTTTCTTT
D: TRBD2; size: -; V: TRBV15; J: TRBJ2-1; CDR3: CATSSAHGTSGRNEQFF; DNA: TGTGCCACCAGCAGCGCCCATGGTACTAGCGGCCGCAATGAGCAGTTCTTC
D: -; size: -; V: TRBV10-3; J: TRBJ2-7; CDR3: CAISESARQASYEQYF; DNA: TGTGCCATCAGTGAGTCCGCCCGACAGGCCTCCTACGAGCAGTACTTC
D: -; size: -; V: TRBV2; J: TRBJ2-7; CDR3: CASSDVLPKSYEQYF; DNA: TGTGCCAGCAGTGACGTACTCCCGAAAAGCTACGAGCAGTACTTC
D: TRBD1; size: once; V: TRBV5-1; J: TRBJ1-6; CDR3: CASSSDGQGAILGSPLHF; DNA: TGCGCCAGCAGCTCAGACGGACAGGGGGCAATATTGGGTTCACCCCTCCACTTT
D: -; size: -; V: TRBV7-3; J: TRBJ1-1; CDR3: CASRPNRATEAFF; DNA: TGTGCCAGCAGACCCAACAGGGCCACTGAAGCTTTCTTT
D: -; size: -; V: TRBV27; J: TRBJ1-5; CDR3: CATLAQGMYQPQHF; DNA: TGTGCCACCCTTGCCCAGGGAATGTACCAGCCCCAGCATTTT
D: TRBD1; size: -; V: TRBV6-5; J: TRBJ1-4; CDR3: CASSSRQGWTNEKLFF; DNA: TGTGCCAGCAGTTCCCGACAGGGATGGACTAATGAAAAACTGTTTTTT
D: -; size: few; V: TRBV3-1/TRBV3-2; J: TRBJ2-7; CDR3: CASSHRDMGHEQYF; DNA: TGTGCCAGCAGCCACCGGGACATGGGGCACGAGCAGTACTTC
D: -; size: -; V: TRBV24-1; J: TRBJ2-3; CDR3: CATSKSLTGQTDTQYF; DNA: TGTGCCACCAGTAAAAGCCTGACAGGTCAGACAGATACGCAGTATTTT
D: TRBD2; size: -; V: TRBV9; J: TRBJ2-5; CDR3: CASSAPREGRTETQYF; DNA: TGTGCCAGCAGCGCCCCCCGGGAGGGGAGAACAGAGACCCAGTACTTC
D: -; size: once; V: TRBV3-1/TRBV3-2; J: TRBJ2-3; CDR3: CASSVGTPSTDTQYF; DNA: TGTGCCAGCAGCGTCGGGACACCCAGCACAGATACGCAGTATTTT
D: TRBD1; size: -; V: TRBV9; J: TRBJ1-2; CDR3: CASSVATGGNYGYTF; DNA: TGTGCCAGCAGCGTAGCGACAGGGGGCAACTATGGCTACACCTTC
D: -; size: -; V: TRBV18; J: TRBJ2-2; CDR3: CASSPPGSNTGELFF; DNA: TGTGCCAGCTCACCACCGGGCTCGAACACCGGGGAGCTGTTTTTT
D: -; size: -; V: TRBV19; J: TRBJ2-5; CDR3: CASSRFGGNLVETQYF; DNA: TGTGCCAGTAGTCGCTTTGGAGGGAATCTGGTAGAGACCCAGTACTTC
D: TRBD1; size: -; V: TRBV24-1; J: TRBJ1-2; CDR3: CATQDRKANYGYTF; DNA: TGTGCCACCCAGGACAGGAAAGCTAACTATGGCTACACCTTC
D: TRBD2; size: -; V: TRBV27; J: TRBJ2-3; CDR3: CASRASGAPTDTQYF; DNA: TGTGCCAGCAGGGCTAGCGGGGCACCCACAGATACGCAGTATTTT
D: -; size: -; V: TRBV19; J: TRBJ1-1; CDR3: CASSIRIRGTEAFF; DNA: TGTGCCAGTAGTATTAGGATCCGCGGCACTGAAGCTTTCTTT
D: -; size: -; V: TRBV6-1; J: TRBJ1-5; CDR3: CASSEEGFHSNQPQHF; DNA: TGTGCCAGCAGTGAGGAGGGTTTTCATAGCAATCAGCCCCAGCATTTT
D: -; size: few; V: TRBV28; J: TRBJ1-4; CDR3: CASTIRSEKLFF; DNA: TGTGCCAGCACCATTCGTAGTGAAAAACTGTTTTTT
D: -; size: -; V: TRBV29-1; J: TRBJ2-7; CDR3: CSVGQLYEQYF; DNA: TGCAGCGTTGGACAGCTATACGAGCAGTACTTC